The TCR beta chain under discussion was sequenced for a study of blood T cell repertoires in COVID-19. Assay: immunoSEQ multiplex PCR; the TCRdb copy retains only in-frame clones and omits some. The data hold 150,000 to 180,000 clones, with 70% to 85% observed a single time. In this sample, this clone turned up once. Sequenced input: peripheral blood. The TCR sequence derives from a woman aged 45-59 years with acute or convalescent COVID-19.

CDR3 nucleotide sequence: TGCGCCAGCAGCTTGGCATACAATGAGCAGTTCTTC. This translates into CASSLAYNEQFF. The chain recombines TRBV5-1 with TRBJ2-1; D is unresolved. CDR3 length equals 12 residues. Germline CDR1 is SGHRS and CDR2 is YFSETQ. V dropped 0 bases and J dropped 4 bases, with 2 bases sitting between them.